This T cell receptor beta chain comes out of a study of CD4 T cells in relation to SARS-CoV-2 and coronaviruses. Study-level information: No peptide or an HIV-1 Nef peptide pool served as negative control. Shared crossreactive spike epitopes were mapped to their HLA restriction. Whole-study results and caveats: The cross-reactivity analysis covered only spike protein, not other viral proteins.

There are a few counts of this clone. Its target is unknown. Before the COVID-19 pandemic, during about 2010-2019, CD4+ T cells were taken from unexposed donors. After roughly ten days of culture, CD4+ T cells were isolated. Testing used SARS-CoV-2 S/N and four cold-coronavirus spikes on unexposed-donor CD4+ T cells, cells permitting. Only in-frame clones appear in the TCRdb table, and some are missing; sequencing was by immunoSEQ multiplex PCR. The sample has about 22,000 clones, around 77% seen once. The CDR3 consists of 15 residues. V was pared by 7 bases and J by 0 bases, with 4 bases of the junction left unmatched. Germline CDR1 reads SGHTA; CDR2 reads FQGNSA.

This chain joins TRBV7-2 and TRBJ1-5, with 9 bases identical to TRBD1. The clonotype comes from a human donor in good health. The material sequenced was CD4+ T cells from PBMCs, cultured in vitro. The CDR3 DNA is TGTGCCAGCAATACAGGGGGCCATAGCAATCAGCCCCAGCATTTT. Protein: CASNTGGHSNQPQHF.